This passage covers 10 T cell receptor beta chains from one sample sequenced in a study of monozygotic twins with inflammatory bowel disease. After re-calling the 5' RACE reads, TCRdb lists one entry per CDR3 protein, DNA absent. The clone table shows fewer than 550,000 distinct CDR3 sequences, with the ten largest holding 2% to 3%. Source material: blood. The receptors stem from a human donor with ulcerative colitis or Crohn's disease, or a healthy co-twin of an affected twin (not recorded which).

The chain joins TRBV11-1 to TRBJ2-7; TCRdb calls TRBD1, which cannot be checked without DNA. This CDR3 is 14 amino acids long. Germline values: CDR1 SGHAT, CDR2 FQDESV (reference sequence). CDR3 amino acids: CASSIRQAAYEQYF.

The genes are TRBV28 and TRBJ1-5; the D call from TCRdb, TRBD1, cannot be confirmed without DNA. The CDR3 contains 13 residues. The germline V gene encodes CDR1 MDHEN and CDR2 SYDVKM. This CDR3 reads CASKGGQHQPQHF.

The chain is built from TRBV5-5 and TRBJ1-6; the D call from TCRdb, TRBD1, cannot be confirmed without DNA. The germline gives CDR1 SGHKS, CDR2 YYEKEE (reference sequence). The CDR3 has 14 amino acids. The CDR3 is CASSSQGGGSPLHF.

The V gene is TRBV3-1, the J gene TRBJ2-3; TCRdb reports TRBD2, a call that lacks DNA to check it against. The CDR3 extends over 15 amino acids. Germline loops: CDR1 LGHDT, CDR2 YNNKEL (reference sequence). CDR3 protein: CASSPQRGLKDTQYF.

The chain is built from TRBV7-9 and TRBJ1-2; with no DNA, the TCRdb D assignment of TRBD1 cannot be verified. The CDR3 length is 14 residues. From germline, CDR1 is SEHNR and CDR2 FQNEAQ (reference sequence). The chain's CDR3 is CASSLSDRGHGYTF.

This chain links TRBV12-3 or TRBV12-4 with TRBJ1-2; absent DNA, TCRdb's TRBD1 call cannot be checked. This CDR3 contains 14 residues. Here the CDR3 reads CASTFRGASGGYTF.

This chain links TRBV10-3 with TRBJ2-1. This CDR3 is built from 11 residues. CDR1 ENHRY and CDR2 SYGVKD come from the germline V gene. The CDR3 protein is CAISESIEQFF.

The chain couples TRBV7-8 to TRBJ1-2; TCRdb reports TRBD1, a call that lacks DNA to check it against. The germline V gene encodes CDR1 SGHVS and CDR2 FQNEAQ. This CDR3 has 15 amino acids. The CDR3 sequence is CASSFTLTRVGGYTF.

The chain has TRBV7-9 and TRBJ2-1; as DNA is missing, the TRBD2 call by TCRdb cannot be tested. CDR3 length equals 15 residues. In germline, CDR1 is SEHNR, CDR2 FQNEAQ (reference sequence). The CDR3 sequence: CASSPGTSLYNEQFF.

The V and J genes are TRBV2 and TRBJ2-1; the TCRdb call, TRBD2, lacks DNA for checking. Germline V gene data show CDR1 as SNHLY and CDR2 as FYNNEI. CDR3 length: 14 amino acids. The CDR3 spells CASSYHNGGGEQFF.